Given below is one T cell receptor beta chain in context. The sample belongs to a study of neoadjuvant nivolumab and ipilimumab in lung cancer. V was clipped by 6 bases and J by 6 bases; unmatched bases: 4. Germline V gene data show CDR1 as MNHEY and CDR2 as SVGAGI. CDR3 length equals 13 residues. Produced via immunoSEQ multiplex PCR; TCRdb's table is partial and in-frame only. The table has 10,000 to 15,000 clones, almost 96% seen once. This TCR came from an adult with non-small cell lung cancer. This chain connects TRBV6-5 to TRBJ2-2, with 7 bases identical to TRBD1. The sequencing used peripheral blood, collected after neoadjuvant nivolumab, alone or with ipilimumab, at or shortly before surgery. DNA of the CDR3: TGTGCCAGCAGCCCAGGGGGTCCCGGGGAGCTGTTTTTT. Translated, it gives CASSPGGPGELFF.